The T cell receptor (beta chain) under discussion was sequenced for a study of blood T cell repertoires in COVID-19. Overall study: Samples came from the United States, Italy and Spain, spanning acute and convalescent COVID-19.

Per the authors' pipeline: Counts of nucleated cells, estimated from reference gene primer amplification, were obtained. Profiling relied on immunoSEQ multiplex PCR, and the TCRdb table lists in-frame clones only, not all of them. D and trimming were read from the DNA, whereas the V and J calls and clone size are those reported in that table. The repertoire holds 450,000 or so clones, with approximately 90% as singletons. CDR1 is MNHNS, CDR2 SASEGT, per germline. The CDR3 has 14 residues. V dropped 3 bases and J dropped 9 bases, with 15 bases sitting between them. While infection was still active, Seattle patients were enrolled and then followed longitudinally.

The sequence was collected from a man aged 18-30 years with COVID-19, enrolled during active disease. The material sequenced was peripheral blood. The chain joins TRBV6-1 to TRBJ2-1, with D tentatively TRBD1 (7 bases). CDR3 DNA: TGTGCCAGCAGTGACCAGGGGGGATCAATTGAGCAGTTCTTC. Translated: CASSDQGGSIEQFF.